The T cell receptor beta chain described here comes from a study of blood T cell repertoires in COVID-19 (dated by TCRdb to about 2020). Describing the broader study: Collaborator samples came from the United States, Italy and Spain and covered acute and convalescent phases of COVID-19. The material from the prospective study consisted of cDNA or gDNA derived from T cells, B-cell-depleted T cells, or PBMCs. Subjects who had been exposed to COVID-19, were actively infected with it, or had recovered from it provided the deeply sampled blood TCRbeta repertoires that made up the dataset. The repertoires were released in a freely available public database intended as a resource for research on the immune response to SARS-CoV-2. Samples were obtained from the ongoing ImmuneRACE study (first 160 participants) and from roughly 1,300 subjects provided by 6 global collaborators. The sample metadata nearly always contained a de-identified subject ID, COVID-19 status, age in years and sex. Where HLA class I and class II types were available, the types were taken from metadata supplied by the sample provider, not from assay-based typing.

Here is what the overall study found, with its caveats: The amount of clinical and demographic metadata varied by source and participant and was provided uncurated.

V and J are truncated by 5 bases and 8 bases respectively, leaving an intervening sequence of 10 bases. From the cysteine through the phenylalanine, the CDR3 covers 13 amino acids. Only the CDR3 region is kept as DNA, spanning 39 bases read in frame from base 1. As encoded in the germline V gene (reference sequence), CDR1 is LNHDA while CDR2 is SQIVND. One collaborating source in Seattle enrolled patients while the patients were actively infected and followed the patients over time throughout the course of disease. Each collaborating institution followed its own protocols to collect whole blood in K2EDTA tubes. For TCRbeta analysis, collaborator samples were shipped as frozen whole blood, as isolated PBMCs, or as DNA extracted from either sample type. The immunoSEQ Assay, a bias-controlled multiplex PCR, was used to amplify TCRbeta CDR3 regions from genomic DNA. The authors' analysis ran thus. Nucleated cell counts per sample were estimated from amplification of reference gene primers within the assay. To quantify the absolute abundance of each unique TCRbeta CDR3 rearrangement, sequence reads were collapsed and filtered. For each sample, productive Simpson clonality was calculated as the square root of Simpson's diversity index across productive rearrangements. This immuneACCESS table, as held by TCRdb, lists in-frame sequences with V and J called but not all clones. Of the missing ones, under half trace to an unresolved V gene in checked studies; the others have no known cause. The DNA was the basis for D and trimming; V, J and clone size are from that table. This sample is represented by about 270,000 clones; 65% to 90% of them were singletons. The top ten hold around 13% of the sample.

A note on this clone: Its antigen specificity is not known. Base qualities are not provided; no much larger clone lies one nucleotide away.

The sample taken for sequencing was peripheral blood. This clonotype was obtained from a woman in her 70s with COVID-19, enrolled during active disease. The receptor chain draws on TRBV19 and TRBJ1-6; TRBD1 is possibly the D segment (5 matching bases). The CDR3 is CASSRLQDSPLHF. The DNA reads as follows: TGTGCCAGTAGTCGCTTACAGGATTCACCCCTCCACTTT.